The rows below give T cell receptor beta chains drawn from one sample of a study of OX40 agonist ivuxolimab in advanced cancers. Libraries were prepared by immunoSEQ multiplex PCR; TCRdb keeps only in-frame clonotypes and omits some of them. The data show 58,000 or so clones, 83% seen once. The sample here was CD4+ or CD8+ T cells sorted from blood, taken in a trial of the OX40 agonist ivuxolimab. These receptors were obtained from an adult with an advanced solid tumor such as melanoma, head and neck, liver or kidney cancer. The CDR3 runs from the conserved cysteine through the conserved F or W. Each record gives: D gene, clone size, V gene, J gene, CDR3 protein, CDR3 DNA. D genes are given only for firm matches. The size of a clone is reported for some rows only, either as once, few or many, or as a class for expanded clones.

D: .
size: .
V: TRBV6-1
J: TRBJ2-2
CDR3: CASSDMIGTGELFF
DNA: TGTGCCAGCAGTGATATGATTGGCACCGGGGAGCTGTTTTTT

D: .
size: .
V: TRBV5-1
J: TRBJ1-3
CDR3: CASSPAGGNSGNTIYF
DNA: TGCGCCAGCAGCCCCGCTGGGGGCAACTCTGGAAACACCATATATTTT

D: .
size: .
V: TRBV27
J: TRBJ1-2
CDR3: CASSLAAGIYGYTF
DNA: TGTGCCAGCAGTTTAGCAGCAGGGATCTATGGCTACACCTTC

D: TRBD1
size: .
V: TRBV18
J: TRBJ2-7
CDR3: CASSPGQGLFYEQYF
DNA: TGTGCCAGCTCACCAGGACAGGGGCTCTTCTACGAGCAGTACTTC

D: .
size: .
V: TRBV7-2
J: TRBJ1-4
CDR3: CASSLQGRADEKLFF
DNA: TGTGCCAGCAGCTTGCAAGGCAGGGCTGACGAAAAACTGTTTTTT

D: .
size: .
V: TRBV11-3
J: TRBJ2-2
CDR3: CASKDGPYTGELFF
DNA: TGTGCCAGCAAGGACGGTCCATATACTGGGGAGCTGTTTTTT

D: TRBD2
size: few
V: TRBV7-9
J: TRBJ2-2
CDR3: CASSPLAGIYTGELFF
DNA: TGTGCCAGCAGCCCACTAGCGGGGATATACACCGGGGAGCTGTTTTTT

D: .
size: .
V: TRBV19
J: TRBJ1-4
CDR3: CASSISGWGEKLFF
DNA: TGTGCCAGTAGTATCTCGGGTTGGGGTGAAAAACTGTTTTTT

D: .
size: few
V: TRBV6-6
J: TRBJ2-2
CDR3: CASSYSTGRSTGELFF
DNA: TGTGCCAGCAGTTACTCTACGGGGAGAAGCACCGGGGAGCTGTTTTTT

D: TRBD1
size: .
V: TRBV27
J: TRBJ1-6
CDR3: CASKPGQGDSPLHF
DNA: TGTGCCAGCAAACCCGGACAGGGGGATTCACCCCTCCACTTT

D: TRBD1
size: .
V: TRBV6-1
J: TRBJ2-1
CDR3: CASRDRELLNEQFF
DNA: TGTGCCAGCAGGGACAGGGAATTACTCAATGAGCAGTTCTTC

D: .
size: .
V: TRBV6-6
J: TRBJ1-2
CDR3: CASSASGGYTF
DNA: TGTGCCAGCAGTGCTAGCGGGGGCTACACCTTC

D: TRBD2
size: .
V: TRBV7-9
J: TRBJ2-1
CDR3: CASSPPIAGGPGEQFF
DNA: TGTGCCAGCAGCCCACCCATAGCGGGAGGGCCGGGTGAGCAGTTCTTC

D: TRBD2
size: .
V: TRBV7-3
J: TRBJ2-5
CDR3: CASSLTRTGGETQYF
DNA: TGTGCCAGCAGCTTAACGCGAACGGGAGGAGAGACCCAGTACTTC

D: .
size: .
V: TRBV20-1
J: TRBJ2-5
CDR3: CSARLTETQYF
DNA: TGCAGTGCCCGCCTAACCGAGACCCAGTACTTC

D: .
size: once
V: TRBV5-1
J: TRBJ2-5
CDR3: CASSLDGEETQYF
DNA: TGCGCCAGCAGCTTGGATGGGGAAGAGACCCAGTACTTC

D: .
size: once
V: TRBV18
J: TRBJ1-2
CDR3: CASSPLEGGNYGYTF
DNA: TGTGCCAGCTCACCCTTGGAGGGCGGAAACTATGGCTACACCTTC

D: .
size: .
V: TRBV2
J: TRBJ1-6
CDR3: CASRAVLSNSPLHF
DNA: TGTGCCAGCAGAGCCGTTCTCTCCAATTCACCCCTCCACTTT

D: TRBD2
size: few
V: TRBV7-8
J: TRBJ2-7
CDR3: CASSLTGTSGRQQYF
DNA: TGTGCCAGCAGCTTGACAGGGACTAGCGGGAGGCAGCAGTACTTC

D: .
size: .
V: TRBV7-9
J: TRBJ2-4
CDR3: CASSLNRQGRAYF
DNA: TGTGCCAGCAGCTTAAATCGACAGGGGAGGGCGTACTTC

D: .
size: .
V: TRBV9
J: TRBJ2-3
CDR3: CASSVTKDTQYF
DNA: TGTGCCAGCAGCGTGACGAAAGATACGCAGTATTTT

D: .
size: .
V: TRBV2
J: TRBJ2-5
CDR3: CASRRDAQETQYF
DNA: TGTGCCAGCAGGCGGGACGCCCAAGAGACCCAGTACTTC

D: .
size: .
V: TRBV19
J: TRBJ2-5
CDR3: CASSGSHETQYF
DNA: TGTGCCAGTAGCGGGAGTCATGAGACCCAGTACTTC

D: .
size: .
V: TRBV5-1
J: TRBJ1-6
CDR3: CASSFGEPPLHF
DNA: TGCGCCAGCAGCTTCGGTGAGCCACCCCTCCACTTT

D: TRBD2
size: .
V: TRBV9
J: TRBJ2-5
CDR3: CASSRLAGGSRETQYF
DNA: TGTGCCAGCAGCAGACTAGCGGGGGGCTCGCGAGAGACCCAGTACTTC

D: .
size: .
V: TRBV7-2
J: TRBJ1-5
CDR3: CASSYNNQPQHF
DNA: TGTGCCAGCAGCTACAACAATCAGCCCCAGCATTTT

D: .
size: .
V: TRBV19
J: TRBJ2-1
CDR3: CASRRGNVNEQFF
DNA: TGCGCCAGTAGACGGGGCAATGTGAATGAGCAGTTCTTC

D: TRBD2
size: .
V: TRBV5-4
J: TRBJ2-7
CDR3: CASSLGTSGTSYEQYF
DNA: TGTGCCAGCAGCTTGGGTACTAGCGGGACTTCCTACGAGCAGTACTTC

D: TRBD1
size: .
V: TRBV5-4
J: TRBJ2-1
CDR3: CASSLGQGVYNEQFF
DNA: TGTGCCAGCAGCTTGGGACAGGGGGTCTACAATGAGCAGTTCTTC

D: TRBD2
size: .
V: TRBV6-5
J: TRBJ2-7
CDR3: CASSYLLAGGLYEQYF
DNA: TGTGCCAGCAGTTACCTACTAGCGGGAGGACTCTACGAGCAGTACTTC

D: .
size: .
V: TRBV7-2
J: TRBJ2-5
CDR3: CASSPQGGTGETQYF
DNA: TGTGCCAGCAGCCCCCAGGGCGGGACGGGAGAGACCCAGTACTTC

D: .
size: .
V: TRBV5-6
J: TRBJ2-7
CDR3: CASSLSSTTYEQYF
DNA: TGTGCCAGCAGCTTATCCTCGACGACCTACGAGCAGTACTTC

D: TRBD2
size: .
V: TRBV19
J: TRBJ2-3
CDR3: CATKVAGLTDTQYF
DNA: TGTGCCACCAAAGTAGCGGGTCTCACAGATACGCAGTATTTT

D: .
size: once
V: TRBV7-2
J: TRBJ1-2
CDR3: CASSLARRQGYGYTF
DNA: TGTGCCAGCAGCTTAGCGAGGAGGCAGGGCTATGGCTACACCTTC

D: .
size: .
V: TRBV10-3
J: TRBJ1-5
CDR3: CAISVESNQPQHF
DNA: TGTGCCATCAGTGTGGAGAGCAATCAGCCCCAGCATTTT

D: .
size: .
V: TRBV7-9
J: TRBJ1-1
CDR3: CASSPRRLDTEAFF
DNA: TGTGCCAGCAGCCCGAGAAGATTGGACACTGAAGCTTTCTTT

D: TRBD2
size: .
V: TRBV5-4
J: TRBJ2-1
CDR3: CASSVKRGDSYNEQFF
DNA: TGTGCCAGCAGCGTTAAGCGGGGGGATTCCTACAATGAGCAGTTCTTC

D: .
size: .
V: TRBV5-1
J: TRBJ2-6
CDR3: CASGNLEVLTF
DNA: TGCGCCAGCGGTAACCTGGAGGTCCTGACTTTC

D: .
size: .
V: TRBV6-1
J: TRBJ2-7
CDR3: CASSEIASSYSYEQYF
DNA: TGTGCCAGCAGTGAAATAGCTAGCTCATACTCCTACGAGCAGTACTTC

D: .
size: .
V: TRBV5-1
J: TRBJ1-2
CDR3: CASSGRDGYTF
DNA: TGCGCCAGCTCTGGACGGGATGGCTACACCTTC

D: .
size: .
V: TRBV11-2
J: TRBJ2-7
CDR3: CASSLYSQGPYEQYF
DNA: TGTGCCAGCAGCCTATACTCCCAGGGCCCCTACGAGCAGTACTTC

D: .
size: .
V: TRBV5-1
J: TRBJ2-5
CDR3: CASSLAGAEETQYF
DNA: TGCGCCAGCAGCTTGGCCGGTGCGGAAGAGACCCAGTACTTC

D: TRBD2
size: .
V: TRBV11-2
J: TRBJ2-1
CDR3: CASSSTMRTSGSYNEQFF
DNA: TGTGCCAGCAGTTCCACTATGCGGACTAGCGGGTCCTACAATGAGCAGTTCTTC

D: TRBD2
size: once
V: TRBV11-3
J: TRBJ2-7
CDR3: CASSLDPPRREDLYEQYF
DNA: TGTGCCAGCAGCTTAGATCCCCCGAGGCGGGAGGACCTCTACGAGCAGTACTTC

D: TRBD1
size: .
V: TRBV5-1
J: TRBJ2-5
CDR3: CASSFGQGETQYF
DNA: TGCGCCAGCAGCTTCGGACAGGGAGAGACCCAGTACTTC

D: .
size: .
V: TRBV5-1
J: TRBJ2-7
CDR3: CASSSTGGAYEQYF
DNA: TGCGCCAGCAGTAGTACCGGGGGAGCCTACGAGCAGTACTTC